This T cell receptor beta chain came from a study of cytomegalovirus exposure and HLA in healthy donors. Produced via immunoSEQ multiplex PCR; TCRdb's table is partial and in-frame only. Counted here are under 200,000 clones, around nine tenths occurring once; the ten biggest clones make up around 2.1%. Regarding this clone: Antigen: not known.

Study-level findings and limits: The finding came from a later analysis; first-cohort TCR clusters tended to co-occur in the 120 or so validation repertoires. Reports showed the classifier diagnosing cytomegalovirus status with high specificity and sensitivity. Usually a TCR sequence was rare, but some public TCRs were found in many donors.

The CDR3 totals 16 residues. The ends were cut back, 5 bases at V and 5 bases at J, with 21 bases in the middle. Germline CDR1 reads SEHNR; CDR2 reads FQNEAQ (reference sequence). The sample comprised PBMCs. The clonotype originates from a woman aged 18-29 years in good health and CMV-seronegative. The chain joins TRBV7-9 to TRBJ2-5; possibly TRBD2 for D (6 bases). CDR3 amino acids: CASSESGLRNDETQYF. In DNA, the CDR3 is TGTGCCAGCAGCGAGTCGGGACTCCGAAATGACGAGACCCAGTACTTC.